This is a list of T cell receptor beta chains from one sample in a study of blood T cell repertoires in COVID-19. This table comes from immunoSEQ multiplex PCR, and its TCRdb copy is limited to in-frame clones, with some not included. This repertoire shows 190,000 or so clones, more than 70% found once; its top ten account for about 2.7%. The specimen was peripheral blood. The origin of the receptors is a man aged 35-49 years with active or convalescent COVID-19. Each CDR3 is given with its conserved first and last residue. The D gene is left open where the match is weak. A clone size is listed for some rows: how often the clone was seen (once, few, many), or a class if it is expanded.

NA,TRBJ2-3,TRBD2,TRBV7-2,CASSPTRGGRDTQYF,TGTGCCAGCAGCCCCACTCGGGGGGGCCGGGATACGCAGTATTTT
NA,TRBJ1-3,TRBD1,TRBV5-1,CASSLTSGGASGNTIYF,TGCGCCAGCAGCTTAACGTCAGGGGGCGCCTCTGGAAACACCATATATTTT
NA,TRBJ2-1,TRBD2,TRBV7-8,CASSLGLAGGTSYNEQFF,TGTGCCAGCAGCTTAGGACTAGCGGGGGGGACCTCCTACAATGAGCAGTTCTTC
NA,TRBJ2-7,NA,TRBV7-2,CASSSGTGSYEQYF,TGTGCCAGCAGCTCGGGTACAGGGTCCTACGAGCAGTACTTC
few,TRBJ2-4,TRBD2,TRBV7-2,CASSSPGLAENIQYF,TGTGCCAGCAGCTCCCCTGGACTAGCGGAAAACATTCAGTACTTC
once,TRBJ1-5,NA,TRBV19,CASSIRRGNSNQPQHF,TGTGCCAGTAGTATACGCAGGGGAAATAGCAATCAGCCCCAGCATTTT
NA,TRBJ1-1,TRBD1,TRBV7-8,CASSLQGAGVMNTEAFF,TGTGCCAGCAGCTTACAGGGGGCAGGTGTAATGAACACTGAAGCTTTCTTT
NA,TRBJ2-5,TRBD2,TRBV5-1,CASSLGIAGVEETQYF,TGCGCCAGCAGCTTGGGTATAGCGGGGGTAGAGGAGACCCAGTACTTC
NA,TRBJ1-5,NA,TRBV12-5,CASGLGSYQPQHF,TGTGCTAGTGGTTTGGGCAGTTATCAGCCCCAGCATTTT
NA,TRBJ2-7,TRBD2,TRBV27,CASGGTSYEQYF,TGTGCCAGCGGGGGGACTAGTTACGAGCAGTACTTC
once,TRBJ2-2,TRBD2,TRBV9,CASSVGGTSRTTGELFF,TGTGCCAGCAGCGTAGGGGGGACTAGCAGAACCACCGGGGAGCTGTTTTTT
NA,TRBJ2-7,NA,TRBV3-1/TRBV3-2,CASSPVPTLQSSYEQYF,TGTGCCAGCAGCCCGGTCCCGACTCTGCAAAGCTCCTACGAGCAGTACTTC
NA,TRBJ1-5,TRBD1,TRBV6-2/TRBV6-3,CASSYFGQGDNQPQHF,TGTGCCAGCAGTTACTTCGGACAGGGGGACAATCAGCCCCAGCATTTT
NA,TRBJ2-1,TRBD1,TRBV5-1,CASSSRGTGSYNEQFF,TGCGCCAGCAGCTCGCGAGGGACAGGGTCCTACAATGAGCAGTTCTTC
NA,TRBJ1-3,TRBD1,TRBV5-4,CASSLGQGLGNTIYF,TGTGCCAGCAGCTTGGGACAGGGACTCGGAAACACCATATATTTT
NA,TRBJ1-5,NA,TRBV27,CASSLSGGGQPQHF,TGTGCCAGCAGTTTGTCGGGGGGCGGTCAGCCCCAGCATTTT
NA,TRBJ1-1,NA,TRBV29-1,CSVWLTGYAEAFF,TGCAGCGTTTGGCTTACAGGGTACGCTGAAGCTTTCTTT
NA,TRBJ2-7,TRBD2,TRBV19,CASSIDGTSGGRAYEQYF,TGTGCCAGTAGTATCGACGGGACTAGCGGGGGACGAGCTTACGAGCAGTACTTC
NA,TRBJ1-2,TRBD1,TRBV12-3/TRBV12-4,CASSLGQGYGYTF,TGTGCCAGCAGTTTAGGACAGGGTTATGGCTACACCTTC
NA,TRBJ2-7,TRBD1,TRBV6-2/TRBV6-3,CASSYPTGTGLSSYEQYF,TGTGCCAGCAGTTACCCAACTGGGACAGGCCTGAGCTCCTACGAGCAGTACTTC
NA,TRBJ1-6,TRBD1,TRBV5-1,CASSLDGQGGSPLHF,TGCGCCAGCAGCTTGGATGGACAGGGCGGCTCACCCCTCCACTTT
NA,TRBJ2-1,NA,TRBV5-5,CASSLDRALSYNEQFF,TGTGCCAGCAGCTTGGACAGGGCCCTTTCCTACAATGAGCAGTTCTTC
NA,TRBJ1-2,NA,TRBV19,CASSIPSSPVARGYTF,TGTGCCAGTAGTATCCCTTCATCCCCGGTTGCGAGGGGCTACACCTTC
NA,TRBJ2-3,NA,TRBV24-1,CATSARRTDTQYF,TGTGCCACCAGTGCCAGGCGCACAGATACGCAGTATTTT
once,TRBJ2-5,TRBD2,TRBV9,CASSQSPGLAGGETQYF,TGTGCCAGCAGCCAAAGCCCGGGACTAGCGGGGGGAGAGACCCAGTACTTC
NA,TRBJ2-2,NA,TRBV9,CASSGTRTPGELFF,TGTGCCAGCAGCGGGACACGGACGCCAGGGGAGCTGTTTTTT
NA,TRBJ2-2,TRBD2,TRBV14,CASSRRIAGGPNTGELFF,TGTGCCAGCAGCCGAAGAATAGCGGGGGGGCCCAACACCGGGGAGCTGTTTTTT
NA,TRBJ2-1,TRBD2,TRBV9,CASSVFERGSSYNEQFF,TGTGCCAGCAGCGTTTTTGAGCGGGGTAGCTCCTACAATGAGCAGTTCTTC
once,TRBJ2-1,TRBD1,TRBV9,CASSVVPGQGVREQFF,TGTGCCAGCAGCGTAGTTCCGGGACAGGGTGTCCGTGAGCAGTTCTTC
NA,TRBJ1-2,NA,TRBV30,CAWGGYYGYTF,TGTGCCTGGGGCGGGTACTATGGCTACACCTTC
NA,TRBJ1-2,NA,TRBV5-1,CASSLIGISDGYTF,TGCGCCAGCAGCTTGATCGGGATCTCAGACGGCTACACCTTC
NA,TRBJ1-5,TRBD1,TRBV11-2,CASSSDRIGNQPQHF,TGTGCCAGCAGCTCGGACAGGATAGGCAATCAGCCCCAGCATTTT
NA,TRBJ2-7,NA,TRBV6-5,CATSDSFSWEQYF,TGTGCCACCTCCGACAGTTTTTCCTGGGAGCAGTACTTC
once,TRBJ1-2,NA,TRBV19,CASSTLEVGYGYTF,TGTGCCAGTAGTACCCTGGAGGTTGGATATGGCTACACCTTC
NA,TRBJ2-7,NA,TRBV30,CAWSAGPAGHEQYF,TGTGCCTGGAGTGCGGGCCCGGCGGGGCACGAGCAGTACTTC
NA,TRBJ2-5,NA,TRBV27,CASSLRSQETQYF,TGTGCCAGCAGTTTACGCAGTCAAGAGACCCAGTACTTC
NA,TRBJ2-1,TRBD2,TRBV5-1,CASSLEGTNNNEQFF,TGCGCCAGCAGCTTGGAAGGGACTAATAACAATGAGCAGTTCTTC
NA,TRBJ1-1,NA,TRBV7-2,CASRPGQLNTEAFF,TGTGCCAGCAGACCCGGACAGCTGAACACTGAAGCTTTCTTT
NA,TRBJ2-5,NA,TRBV5-6,CASSPGRLGETQYF,TGTGCCAGCAGCCCCGGTCGACTAGGGGAGACCCAGTACTTC
NA,TRBJ1-5,NA,TRBV11-2,CASSSNRNQPQHF,TGTGCCAGCAGCTCGAACAGGAATCAGCCCCAGCATTTT
NA,TRBJ2-7,NA,TRBV27,CASSLRQDYEQYF,TGTGCCAGCAGTTTAAGACAGGATTACGAGCAGTACTTC
NA,TRBJ1-1,TRBD1,TRBV6-5,CASTPRDRDTEAFF,TGTGCCAGCACCCCCCGGGACAGGGACACTGAAGCTTTCTTT
NA,TRBJ1-4,NA,TRBV28,CASSLAGAGDEKLFF,TGTGCCAGCAGTTTAGCAGGGGCTGGGGATGAAAAACTGTTTTTT
NA,TRBJ2-4,TRBD1,TRBV9,CASSAGQTNIQYF,TGTGCCAGCAGCGCGGGACAGACAAACATTCAGTACTTC
NA,TRBJ1-1,NA,TRBV14,CASSRTVNTEAFF,TGTGCCAGCAGCCGAACAGTGAACACTGAAGCTTTCTTT
NA,TRBJ1-6,TRBD1,TRBV6-1,CASSGDRGSYNSPLHF,TGTGCCAGCAGTGGGGACAGGGGTTCCTATAATTCACCCCTCCACTTT
once,TRBJ1-2,NA,TRBV9,CASSATGFGDYGYTF,TGTGCCAGCAGCGCTACAGGCTTTGGGGACTATGGCTACACCTTC
once,TRBJ1-1,TRBD1,TRBV2,CASSEGQGATEAFF,TGTGCCAGCAGTGAAGGGCAGGGGGCCACTGAAGCTTTCTTT
few,TRBJ2-2,TRBD2,TRBV9,CASSKITSGGELFF,TGTGCCAGCAGCAAGATCACTAGCGGAGGGGAGCTGTTTTTT
NA,TRBJ1-6,TRBD1,TRBV28,CASAQGAGSPLHF,TGTGCCAGTGCCCAGGGGGCCGGTTCACCCCTCCACTTT
NA,TRBJ1-2,NA,TRBV12-5,CASGSGALNYGYTF,TGTGCTAGTGGTTCAGGGGCCCTTAACTATGGCTACACCTTC